This T cell receptor beta chain was profiled in a study of T cells after yellow fever vaccination. Conversion of TCR transcripts into cDNA relied on 5'RACE template switching, which added a universal primer site and UMIs. TCRdb re-called the 5' RACE reads with MiXCR, one entry per CDR3 protein. The sample holds tens of thousands of distinct CDR3 sequences, 8% to 11% seen once. The sequence came from a man aged 18 to 29 who received the YFV17D yellow fever vaccine. The source material was PBMCs, either bulk or a sorted T-cell subset (CD4+, CD8+, memory, or dextramer-sorted; not recorded which), sampled roughly 15 days after the first yellow fever vaccination.

CDR3 residues: CAMGPGLLCTDTQYF. DNA of the CDR3: TGTGCCATGGGCCCCGGGCTCCTCTGCACAGATACGCAGTATTTT. The chain has TRBV5-2 and TRBJ2-3; the table's D gene call, TRBD1, was not cross checked with the DNA. TRBV5-2 is a pseudogene locus. The CDR3 loop spans 15 amino acids.